This is a list of T cell receptor beta chains from one sample in a study of T cell changes during pregnancy in multiple sclerosis. Clones were read by immunoSEQ multiplex PCR, and TCRdb kept only the in-frame ones, dropping some. Of some 87,000 clones listed, approximately 92% were seen once; the top ten hold over 2%. The source was peripheral blood, collected in the first trimester of pregnancy. These receptors originate from a female donor with multiple sclerosis, enrolled in a pregnancy study. Each CDR3 is given with its conserved first and last residue. Fields, in order: J gene, CDR3 length, V gene, D gene, CDR3 protein, CDR3 DNA. The D gene is left open where the match is weak.

>TRBJ2-1|14|TRBV6-1|TRBD2
CASTASGSYNEQFF
TGTGCCAGCACGGCTAGCGGGAGTTACAATGAGCAGTTCTTC
>TRBJ1-5|13|TRBV7-2|TRBD1
CASSPDRVQPQHF
TGTGCCAGCAGCCCTGACAGGGTTCAGCCCCAGCATTTT
>TRBJ2-6|16|TRBV19|TRBD1
CASSWDSSSGANVLTF
TGTGCCAGTAGTTGGGACAGCAGCTCTGGGGCCAACGTCCTGACTTTC
>TRBJ2-3|11|TRBV29-1|.
CSSRDSNTQYF
TGCAGCTCCCGGGACTCGAATACGCAGTATTTT
>TRBJ1-2|15|TRBV5-4|.
CASSLVGPGRYGYTF
TGTGCCAGCAGCTTGGTTGGGCCGGGGAGGTATGGCTACACCTTC
>TRBJ2-1|15|TRBV7-6|TRBD2
CASSHGGVLEGEQFF
TGTGCCAGCAGCCATGGGGGGGTTTTGGAGGGCGAGCAGTTCTTC
>TRBJ2-3|13|TRBV15|.
CATSRAYTDTQYF
TGTGCCACCAGCAGAGCGTACACAGATACGCAGTATTTT
>TRBJ1-1|17|TRBV10-3|TRBD1
CAISELRQGGMNTEAFF
TGTGCCATCAGTGAGTTGAGACAGGGGGGGATGAACACTGAAGCTTTCTTT
>TRBJ2-1|13|TRBV21-1|.
CASSRLAYHEQFF
TGTGCCAGCAGCCGACTAGCGTATCATGAGCAGTTCTTC
>TRBJ1-4|14|TRBV30|.
CAWTSGRVNEKLFF
TGTGCCTGGACTTCCGGTCGAGTGAATGAAAAACTGTTTTTT
>TRBJ2-7|16|TRBV29-1|TRBD2
CSVEEVIAGELYEQYF
TGCAGCGTTGAAGAGGTAATAGCGGGAGAACTCTACGAGCAGTACTTC
>TRBJ2-3|14|TRBV4-2|.
CASSQDGHTDTQYF
TGTGCCAGCAGCCAAGATGGGCACACAGATACGCAGTATTTT
>TRBJ2-3|18|TRBV7-6|TRBD2
CASSFNGGLAQSTDTQYF
TGTGCCAGCAGCTTTAACGGGGGACTAGCACAGAGCACAGATACGCAGTATTTT
>TRBJ2-1|15|TRBV9|TRBD2
CASSANGIGGNEQFF
TGTGCCAGCAGCGCAAACGGGATCGGGGGGAATGAGCAGTTCTTC
>TRBJ2-7|14|TRBV5-1|TRBD2
CASSLREGPYEQYF
TGCGCCAGCAGCTTGCGGGAGGGACCCTACGAGCAGTACTTC